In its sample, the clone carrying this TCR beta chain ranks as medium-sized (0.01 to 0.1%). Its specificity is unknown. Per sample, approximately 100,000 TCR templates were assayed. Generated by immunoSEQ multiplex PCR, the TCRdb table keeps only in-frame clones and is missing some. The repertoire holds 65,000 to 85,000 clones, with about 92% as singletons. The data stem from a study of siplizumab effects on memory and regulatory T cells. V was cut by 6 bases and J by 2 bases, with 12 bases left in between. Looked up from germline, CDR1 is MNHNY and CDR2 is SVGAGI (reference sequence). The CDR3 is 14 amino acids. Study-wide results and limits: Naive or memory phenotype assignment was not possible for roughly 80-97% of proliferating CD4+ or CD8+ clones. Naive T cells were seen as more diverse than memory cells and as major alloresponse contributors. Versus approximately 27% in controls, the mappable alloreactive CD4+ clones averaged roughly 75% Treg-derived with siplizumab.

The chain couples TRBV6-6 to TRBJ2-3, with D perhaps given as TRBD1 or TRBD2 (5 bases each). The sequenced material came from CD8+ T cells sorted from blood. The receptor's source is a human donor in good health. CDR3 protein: CASSYGGTTDTQYF. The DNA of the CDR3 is TGTGCCAGCAGCTACGGTGGGACCACAGATACGCAGTATTTT.